One sample yielded the 19 T cell receptor beta chains listed below, sequenced in a study of shared clonotypes between healthy human individuals. Only in-frame clones appear in the TCRdb table, and some are missing; sequencing was by immunoSEQ multiplex PCR. There are 450,000 to 500,000 clones in the sample; 70% to 85% occur only once, and around 12% lies in the top ten. Sequences were obtained from PBMCs. These receptors were taken from a woman in her forties in good health. Some clones in this sample may be carry-over from other donors' samples.

This sequence joins TRBV29-1 and TRBJ2-1; no reliable D call. CDR1 is SQVTM and CDR2 is ANQGSEA in the germline V gene. Trimming cost V 4 bases and J 7 bases, with 14 bases left between them. CDR3 length equals 13 residues. The CDR3 loop is CSVARAMGNEQFF. The CDR3 bases are TGCAGCGTTGCGAGAGCGATGGGGAATGAGCAGTTCTTC.

The chain combines TRBV25-1 with TRBJ1-1; 8 nucleotides align to TRBD1. This CDR3 contains 15 residues. The germline V gene encodes CDR1 MGHDK and CDR2 SYGVNS. The V and J ends lost 6 bases and 1 base, in that order; junction bases with no gene match: 7. The DNA of the CDR3 is TGTGCCAGCAGCAGACAGGGGTTAGGGAACACTGAAGCTTTCTTT. This codes for CASSRQGLGNTEAFF.

The gene calls are TRBV6-5 and TRBJ2-3; D gene unclear. Germline values: CDR1 MNHEY, CDR2 SVGAGI. The CDR3 is made up of 13 amino acids. V lost 0 bases, J lost 2 bases, and 3 bases lay in between. The CDR3, as DNA: TGTGCCAGCAGTTACTCGTACACAGATACGCAGTATTTT. It encodes CASSYSYTDTQYF.

J is TRBJ1-2 and V is TRBV28, with D tentatively TRBD1 (5 bases). The germline CDR1 and CDR2 sequences are MDHEN and SYDVKM. Trimming stripped 5 bases from V and 4 bases from J, with 14 bases between. The CDR3 runs to 14 residues. The CDR3 here is CASSRGGVTYGYTF. Here the CDR3 DNA reads TGTGCCAGCAGTCGCGGGGGGGTAACCTATGGCTACACCTTC.

This clone was found once. A much larger clone differs from this one at a single base, so this may be a read error. This chain connects TRBV11-2 to TRBJ1-2, with D possibly matching TRBD1 (6 bases). Trimming shortened V by 8 bases and J by 8 bases, and 21 bases separated the two germline ends. This CDR3 is built from 14 residues. CDR1 is SGHAT, CDR2 FQNNGV, per germline. This CDR3 reads CASGYAGAGGGYTF. In DNA form, the CDR3 reads TGTGCCAGCGGCTATGCGGGGGCGGGCGGCGGCTACACCTTC.

The chain links TRBV30 to TRBJ1-2; D is ambiguous. CDR1 GTSNPN and CDR2 SVGIG come from the germline V gene (reference sequence). This CDR3 has 12 amino acids. V was cut by 1 base and J by 6 bases, with 9 bases left in between. CDR3 DNA sequence: TGTGCCTGGAGTGGGAAACCTGATGGCTACACCTTC. It yields the protein CAWSGKPDGYTF.

With regard to this clone: This may be a read error: a much more frequent sequence differs by one nucleotide. J is TRBJ1-1 and V is TRBV9; D gene unclear. In germline, CDR1 is SGDLS, CDR2 YYNGEE. This CDR3 region has 13 residues. The DNA of the CDR3 is TGTGCCAGCAGCGCCCACAAGAACTCTGAAGCTTTCTTT. Residues: CASSAHKNSEAFF. The full variable domain, in which reference TRBV9 and TRBJ1-1 provide the parts outside the CDR3, is DSGVTQTPKHLITATGQRVTLRCSPRSGDLSVYWYQQSLDQGLQFLIQYYNGEERAKGNILERFSAQQFPDLHSELNLSSLELGDSALYFCASSAHKNSEAFFGQGTRLTVV.

This rearrangement joins TRBV5-1 to TRBJ2-7, with TRBD1 matching over 9 bases. The CDR3 has 18 residues. With 1 base clipped from V and 7 bases from J, the junction kept 18 bases outside the gene matches. Germline CDR1 SGHRS, CDR2 YFSETQ. DNA of the CDR3: TGCGCCAGCAGCTTGTCATCCCAAGGGACAGGGTGGGCGGGAGAGCAGTACTTC. It codes for CASSLSSQGTGWAGEQYF.

The chain links TRBV5-8 to TRBJ2-2; 8 positions match TRBD1. CDR1 SGHTS and CDR2 YDEGEE come from the germline V gene. V lost 5 bases, J lost 2 bases, and 8 bases stayed unmatched. CDR3 size: 16 residues. CDR3 residues: CASRLLTGVNTGELFF. In DNA form, the CDR3 reads TGTGCCAGCAGACTGTTGACAGGGGTTAACACCGGGGAGCTGTTTTTT.

The chain employs TRBV28 and TRBJ1-2; no reliable D call. Trimming left V 11 bases short and J 3 bases short, with 10 bases between. Per the germline V gene, CDR1 is MDHEN and CDR2 is SYDVKM. The CDR3 length is 11 residues. The CDR3 DNA follows: TGTGCCTGCGGAAACTACTATGGCTACACCTTC. Translating gives CACGNYYGYTF.

The chain uses TRBV5-4 and TRBJ2-2; TRBD1 agrees at 10 bases. J gave up 7 bases and V 3 bases, and 9 bases lay outside the gene matches. The CDR3 totals 16 residues. CDR1 SGHNT and CDR2 YYREEE come from the germline V gene (reference sequence). Written as DNA, the CDR3 is TGTGCCAGCAGCTCACGACGGGACAGGGGCGACGGGGAGCTGTTTTTT. Residues: CASSSRRDRGDGELFF.

The chain uses TRBV10-3 and TRBJ2-7; TRBD1 or TRBD2 may be the D gene (5 bases each). CDR1 is ENHRY and CDR2 is SYGVKD in the germline V gene. V was cut by 3 bases and J by 3 bases, with 12 bases left in between. CDR3 length: 14 residues. The CDR3 reads CAISDSVGVYEQYF. For the CDR3, the DNA is TGTGCCATCAGTGACTCTGTGGGGGTCTACGAGCAGTACTTC.

The CDR3 loop is CASSLGTYNEQFF. Written as DNA, the CDR3 is TGTGCCAGCAGCCTGGGGACCTACAATGAGCAGTTCTTC. This chain joins TRBV6-5 and TRBJ2-1; D gene unclear. The CDR3 length is 13 residues. Per germline, CDR1 MNHEY and CDR2 SVGAGI. Trimming left V 6 bases short and J 2 bases short, with 8 bases between.

This rearrangement joins TRBV18 to TRBJ1-1, with 8 bases identical to TRBD1. Germline trimming cut 3 bases from V and 1 base from J; bases unmatched to any gene: 4. The CDR3 runs to 15 residues. The germline gives CDR1 KGHSH, CDR2 LQKENI. The CDR3 region is CASSPGQARNTEAFF. The CDR3, as DNA: TGTGCCAGCTCACCGGGACAGGCTAGGAACACTGAAGCTTTCTTT.

The CDR3 loop reads CSASRQETQYF. The CDR3 DNA follows: TGCAGTGCTAGTCGGCAAGAGACCCAGTACTTC. The chain employs TRBV20-1 and TRBJ2-5; D is unclear. This CDR3 has 11 amino acids. V lost 3 bases and J 2 bases, leaving 4 bases between the germline ends. CDR1 and CDR2 (germline): DFQATT, SNEGSKA (reference sequence).

This clone was observed a single time. The chain couples TRBV4-3 to TRBJ2-1, with TRBD2 matching over 7 bases. Unmatched junction bases numbered 0, after V lost 1 base and J lost 9 bases. Germline-derived CDR1 and CDR2 are LGHNA and YSLEER. The CDR3 contains 12 residues. CDR3 sequence reads: CASSQAGGEQFF. Here the CDR3 DNA reads TGCGCCAGCAGCCAAGCGGGGGGTGAGCAGTTCTTC.

This chain connects TRBV6-5 to TRBJ2-7; 14 nucleotides line up with TRBD2. V gave up 4 bases and J gave up 6 bases; unmatched junction bases: 8. CDR1 and CDR2 (germline): MNHEY, SVGAGI. There are 16 residues in the CDR3. CDR3 DNA: TGTGCCAGCAGTTTCTTAGGACTAGCGGGAGGTGGCGAGCAGTACTTC. Translating it yields CASSFLGLAGGGEQYF.

This rearrangement joins TRBV4-3 to TRBJ2-7; 9 nucleotides line up with TRBD1. The germline V gene encodes CDR1 LGHNA and CDR2 YSLEER. Losses at the gene ends were 1 base for V and 3 bases for J; bases not matched to a gene: 4. The CDR3 totals 15 residues. DNA for the CDR3: TGCGCCAGCAGCCAAGGGACAGGGGCCAACTACGAGCAGTACTTC. It is translated as CASSQGTGANYEQYF.

The chain has TRBV18 and TRBJ1-1; D is perhaps TRBD1 (5 bases). The CDR3 loop spans 15 amino acids. Deletions cut 2 bases from V and 4 bases from J, with 14 bases between. The V gene's germline CDR1 is KGHSH and CDR2 LQKENI. The CDR3 is CASSPYQQGGTEAFF. The DNA for the CDR3 is TGTGCCAGCTCACCATATCAGCAGGGCGGCACTGAAGCTTTCTTT.